This section outlines one T cell receptor beta chain sequence together with its context. V was clipped by 5 bases and J by 2 bases; unmatched bases: 2. The CDR3 spans 14 residues. The germline CDR1 and CDR2 sequences are LNHDA and SQIVND (reference sequence). These data belong to a study of blood T cell repertoires in COVID-19. About the research overall: The samples span acute and convalescent COVID-19 from the United States, Italy and Spain. Sample material is recorded as cDNA or gDNA derived from T cells, B-cell-depleted T cells, or PBMCs.

Original data processing: Researchers report that nucleated cell counts were estimated from reference gene primer amplification. TCRdb's table, derived via immunoSEQ multiplex PCR, lists solely in-frame clones and lacks some. V, J and clone size were drawn from that table, and D and trimming were deduced from the DNA. The table has approximately 40,000 clones, about 80% seen once. Sequenced sample: peripheral blood. The sequence derives from a human donor in a cohort sampled during active COVID-19. The rearrangement uses TRBV19 and TRBJ2-1; 8 bases fit TRBD2. CDR3 coding DNA: TGTGCCAGTAGTCCGGGGGGGCCCTACAATGAGCAGTTCTTC. This sequence encodes CASSPGGPYNEQFF.